The entry below gives a single TCR beta chain sequence along with its context. Its antigen is not yet known. Base-call qualities are not available, and no considerably larger clone is one nucleotide away. This record belongs to a study of cytomegalovirus exposure and HLA in healthy donors (dated 2017 in TCRdb). Turning to the overall study: In an earlier analysis of 587 of the donors, around 300 Gb of sequence data and 120 million or so unique TCR beta sequences from 180 million or so T cells were reported. In an earlier analysis of 500 to 650 of the donors, high-throughput TCR beta sequencing was used to judge whether each TCR beta V gene segment behaved as functional or pseudogenic. About five DR-DQ haplotypes were treated as single units for association and clustering because of strong linkage in the cohort. To predict cytomegalovirus infection status, the study combined high-throughput TCR immunosequencing, statistical association of individual TCRs with disease status, and machine learning. Besides the first cohort of more than 650 subjects, a separate validation cohort made up of 120 different subjects was used. The study profiled the T cell repertoires of 500 to 800 subjects by immunosequencing and related them to cytomegalovirus serostatus. The later analysis used no new phenotypic data to find candidate immune exposures, relying instead on TCR beta sequences and their occurrence across donors. Every discovery cohort repertoire had been produced on one sequencing platform. Donor age, sex, ethnicity and CMV serostatus were collected together with the repertoire data. The number of donors typed differed by locus, with 629-630 for A, B, C, DRB1 and DQB1, around 560 for DQA1, 600 to 610 for DPA1, and some 440 for DPB1. Both class I and class II loci were covered by HLA typing, at four-digit resolution. A later genetic analysis used genome-wide SNP genotypes for about 55% of the 666 donors, treating that subset as a discovery cohort. A later analysis re-examined previously published TCR beta repertoires from hundreds of donors and added high-resolution HLA genotyping to investigate patterns of TCR occurrence. Of the 398 genotyped donors, less than 90% were placed in the genetic ancestry cluster associated with self-reported Caucasian donors. The study aimed to test whether cataloging public T cell receptors could reveal signatures of past pathogen exposure. Across about 380 genotyped donors of the cohort, an average of roughly 230,000 unique TCR beta nucleotide sequences per donor were sequenced, and roughly 20% of those sequences were non-productive. Approximately 300 gigabases of sequencing data and 75 million to 85 million unique TCR sequences made up an early release that covered fewer than 650 HLA-typed donors. The paper as a whole reports these results and caveats: In an earlier analysis of approximately 590 of the donors, most TCR beta V segments appeared in productive rearrangements about 90% or about 30% of the time, broadly matching IMGT annotations. Most TCR sequences were observed very rarely across donors, whereas some public TCRs were present in many individuals. According to a later genetic analysis, donors in an Asian-associated ancestry cluster had fewer N-insertions in productive TCRs than the approximately 630-donor mean. In a later genetic analysis, a missense DCLRE1C variant was associated with V-gene and J-gene trimming of TCR beta chains, and the association was replicated in an independent cohort. According to the authors, the approach could potentially be generalized to other disease states and immunological phenotypes. Specific HLA alleles were associated with 15,000 to 20,000 TCR beta sequences at a false discovery rate of 0.05 in a later analysis. In the study, 150 to 200 TCR beta chains were listed as associated with cytomegalovirus. According to a later analysis, most CMV-associated TCR beta chains appeared to be HLA-restricted, and the HLA associations seemed to be driven largely by CMV exposure. According to a later analysis, TCR association rates differed among HLA loci, with DRB1 alleles showing the most associated TCRs and HLA-C alleles showing the fewest. Linkage disequilibrium might explain the correlated functional status among segregating V segments, but an unknown experimental factor could not be ruled out. According to a later analysis, parvovirus B19, influenza, CMV and Epstein-Barr virus appeared linked to several top co-occurrence clusters. Presence/absence analyses assumed roughly uniform sequencing depth across donors, an assumption that may not hold. A further reported finding was that TCR beta sequences accurately predicted the HLA-A and HLA-B alleles for most subjects in the first cohort. The only immune exposure information available for the cohort was CMV serostatus. Some IMGT-functional V segments, including TRBV6-2 and TRBV6-3, could not be distinguished by the 87-base-pair reads and were therefore excluded. Strong co-occurrence of HLA alleles, especially DR and DQ, made assigning TCR associations to individual alleles difficult. A cluster of highly shared sequence variants was judged likely to represent a technical artifact of the sequencing pipeline. Because counts were too low, around 17 rarely observed V segments, including chromosome 9 orphons, were left out of the earlier analysis of some 640 of the donors. In a later analysis, HLA-associated TCR beta chains showed more clonal expansion and lower generation probabilities than non-associated chains that were equally common. Only TCR beta chains were sequenced in this cohort, and the absence of alpha or paired-chain data limited detectable features. The classifier was reported to diagnose cytomegalovirus status with high specificity and sensitivity in both the original cohort and the validation cohort. HLA typing was unavailable for some donors at each locus, so association tests used only the typed subset. In vitro tests confirmed that a few of the cytomegalovirus-associated TCR beta chains recognize cytomegalovirus antigens.

Via the germline V gene, CDR1 is MDHEN and CDR2 SYDVKM. V loses 1 base of germline sequence and J loses 10 bases, and the interval between the two ends is 20 bases. Inclusive of the bounding cysteine and phenylalanine, the CDR3 is 15 residues long. Left in the record is the CDR3 DNA by itself, 45 bases read in frame from the first base. The cohort consisted of more than 650 healthy bone marrow donors. At the time of sampling, all cohort members were nominally healthy, though unrecorded immune exposures were likely present. The donor was CMV seronegative and belonged to the group of more than 300 seronegative cohort members. Every donor gave a peripheral blood sample, and the peripheral blood mononuclear cells from that sample were used for TCR beta sequencing. The Qiagen DNeasy Blood Extraction Kit was used to extract genomic DNA from the blood cell samples. Library prep was done by the immunoSEQ multiplex PCR assay. The multiplex PCR relied on a mix of 60 forward primers for TCR Vbeta segments and 13 reverse primers for TCR Jbeta segments. The CDR3 region of rearranged TCR beta genes was amplified from genomic DNA by a multiplex PCR assay. Amplified TCR beta libraries were sequenced as 87-base-pair reads on the Illumina HiSeq System. In the source study's methods: Across the 600 to 700 repertoires, a later analysis counted approximately 75 million unique TCR beta chains, roughly 11 million of which were shared by at least two donors. Raw reads were error-corrected and collapsed into unique sequences by a nearest-neighbor algorithm in which closely related sequences were merged to remove PCR and sequencing errors. V, D and J gene segments were assigned by aligning CDR3 sequences to IMGT reference sequences. For a sequence to be retained, a match of at least six nucleotides was required to both a V gene segment and a J gene segment. Rearrangements were called productive when the CDR3 lacked stop codons and stayed in frame with V and J; all others were non-productive. Following IMGT convention, CDR3 was defined as the stretch from the second conserved V-encoded cysteine up to the conserved J-encoded phenylalanine. The earlier analysis of about 640 of the donors excluded any sequence lacking an unambiguous match to a single V gene segment. In an earlier analysis of around 590 of the donors, a V segment was called functional when productive rearrangements were above 56.7%, and segregating when the standard deviation between donors exceeded 5%. A statistical classification framework was built to diagnose cytomegalovirus status from the catalog of TCR beta chain sequences. A later analysis assigned V and J genes by comparing TCR nucleotide sequences with IMGT/GENE-DB human TR gene sequences. Using the TCRdist pipeline, a later analysis assigned CDR3 sequences along with most-parsimonious VDJ recombination scenarios. A later analysis defined each TCR beta chain by its CDR3 amino acid sequence plus V-gene family, and excluded reads lacking a unique V-gene family. As a way to deal with suspected cross-contamination and a sequencing artifact, a later analysis dropped approximately 590 nucleotide sequences that were highly shared and had low generation probability. In a later analysis, a clonal expansion index for each public chain was calculated from normalized within-repertoire ranks of inferred template counts. Generation probabilities in a later analysis came from a VDJ recombination model fitted to out-of-frame rearrangements, and those results were checked against IGoR. In a later analysis, hypergeometric tests were used to score TCR-TCR, TCR-HLA and TCR-CMV co-occurrence, with a repertoire-size bias correction applied to TCR pairs. In a later analysis, false discovery rates were estimated by permuting HLA or CMV assignments 20 times. In a later analysis, co-occurring TCRs were grouped using DBSCAN, and TCRdist sequence similarity was added for clustering within HLA-allele-positive subsets. Repertoires with fewer than 30,000 or more than 120,000 public chains, plus five repertoires with anomalous nucleotide sharing, were excluded from co-occurrence clustering. The table was pulled from immuneACCESS by TCRdb, which kept in-frame rearrangements only. Such tables lose some clones; where checked, under half of the loss comes from unresolved V genes, and the rest has no known cause. V, J and clone size are taken as reported in that table, and D and trimming were inferred from the DNA itself. This sample gives about 160,000 clones in total; around 88% of them show up just once. About 0.9% of the sample goes to the ten largest clones.

The sequenced material came from PBMCs. The source of this sequence is a woman aged 30 to 39 in good health and CMV-seronegative. The V and J genes are TRBV28 and TRBJ2-7; a tentative D match to TRBD1 spans 6 bases. The CDR3 reads as follows: CASSLYGQQPQEQYF. The bases are TGTGCCAGCAGTTTATATGGACAGCAACCTCAGGAACAGTACTTC.